The rows below give T cell receptor beta chains drawn from one sample of a study of blood T cells in healthy people across ages. A single record per CDR3 protein comes from TCRdb applying MiXCR to the 5' RACE reads. The table lists approximately 820,000 distinct CDR3 sequences, around 45% of them singletons. Input material: blood. The receptors were gathered from a man in his fifties or sixties in good health. CDR3s include the opening cysteine and the closing phenylalanine or tryptophan. D genes are given only for firm matches. Rows give clone size only sometimes, using once, few, many, or a class for an expanded clone.

D gene	J gene	V gene	clone size	CDR3 DNA	CDR3 protein
-	TRBJ1-6	TRBV14	-	TGTGCCAGCAGACAAGTCGATAATTCACCCCTCCACTTT	CASRQVDNSPLHF
-	TRBJ1-3	TRBV20-1	-	TGCAGTGCTAGAGATGAAAAGAGCTCTGGAAACACCATATATTTT	CSARDEKSSGNTIYF
-	TRBJ2-3	TRBV4-3	-	TGCGCCAGCAGCCCTGGGGGGGGCTTAAGGGTCGCAGATACGCAGTATTTT	CASSPGGGLRVADTQYF
TRBD1	TRBJ1-2	TRBV7-6	-	TGTGCCAGCAGCTTAGAACCACAGGGGGCAGGTGGATACACCTTC	CASSLEPQGAGGYTF
-	TRBJ2-3	TRBV7-9	-	TGTGCCAGCAGGGTGGGCATGAGCACAGATACGCAGTATTTT	CASRVGMSTDTQYF
TRBD1	TRBJ1-2	TRBV4-3	many	TGCGCCAGCAGCCATACAGGGGAATACTATGGCTACACCTTC	CASSHTGEYYGYTF
-	TRBJ2-1	TRBV27	-	TGTGCCAGCAGTCCCACCCGGGTCCTTCACAATGAGCAGTTCTTC	CASSPTRVLHNEQFF
-	TRBJ1-6	TRBV14	few	TGTGCCAGCAGCCAAGGCATAACAGTTTCACCCCTCCACTTT	CASSQGITVSPLHF
-	TRBJ1-2	TRBV20-1	-	TGCAGTGCTAGCGGCCCTAAACAGGTCTATGGCTACACCTTC	CSASGPKQVYGYTF
-	TRBJ2-7	TRBV11-2	few	TGTGCCAGCAGCTTATCAAATTGCGAGCAGTACTTC	CASSLSNCEQYF
TRBD1	TRBJ2-1	TRBV30	once	TGTGCCTGGAGGCGGCCGGGACAGGGCGATGAGCAGTTCTTC	CAWRRPGQGDEQFF
TRBD1	TRBJ1-5	TRBV2	-	TGTGCCAGCAATTTCCCGGGACAGGGTGAACAGCCCCAGCATTTT	CASNFPGQGEQPQHF
-	TRBJ2-5	TRBV5-1	-	TGCGCCAGCAGCTTCTCCGGGTCCTGGGTAAATAACAGCCAAGAGACCCAGTACTTC	CASSFSGSWVNNSQETQYF
-	TRBJ2-3	TRBV4-3	few	TGCGCCAGCAGCCGGCTAGAAACAGATACGCAGTATTTT	CASSRLETDTQYF
-	TRBJ1-5	TRBV5-1	-	TGCGCCAGCAGCTTACAGGGTGTTGGCAATCAGCCCCAGCATTTT	CASSLQGVGNQPQHF
TRBD2	TRBJ2-1	TRBV9	few	TGTGCCAGCAGCGTGCTAGCGGCACCCTACAATGAGCAGTTCTTC	CASSVLAAPYNEQFF